This T cell receptor (beta chain) originates from a study of control samples from healthy donors and cancer patients. This CDR3 is built from 15 residues. CDR1 MNHEY and CDR2 SVGAGI come from the germline V gene. J gave up 6 bases and V 6 bases, and 11 bases lay outside the gene matches. The data were produced by immunoSEQ multiplex PCR, yet TCRdb's version contains in-frame clones alone and is incomplete. This sample yields more than 95,000 clones, of which around 94% are seen a single time; approximately 0.58% belongs to the top ten. The specimen sequenced was PBMCs. The source is an older man with head and neck cancer. The chain joins TRBV6-5 to TRBJ1-5, with TRBD1 matching over 7 bases. The CDR3 sequence: CASRLTGVGGQPQHF. For the CDR3, the DNA is TGTGCCAGCAGACTCACAGGGGTGGGGGGTCAGCCCCAGCATTTT.